The T cell receptor beta chain under discussion was sequenced for a study of blood T cell repertoires in COVID-19. This CDR3 has 15 amino acids. With 2 bases clipped from V and 4 bases from J, the junction kept 2 bases outside the gene matches. In germline, CDR1 is MNHNY, CDR2 SVGAGI (reference sequence). This clone was observed a few times. Assay: immunoSEQ multiplex PCR; the TCRdb copy retains only in-frame clones and omits some. The repertoire holds under 350,000 clones, roughly 89% seen once, with about 4.6% in the top ten. This clonotype originated in a man aged 40-55 years with acute or convalescent COVID-19. Material: peripheral blood. This rearrangement joins TRBV6-6 to TRBJ2-1, with TRBD2 matching over 10 bases. DNA for the CDR3: TGTGCCAGCAGTTACCCTAGCGGGGGATACAATGAGCAGTTCTTC. Translation gives CASSYPSGGYNEQFF.